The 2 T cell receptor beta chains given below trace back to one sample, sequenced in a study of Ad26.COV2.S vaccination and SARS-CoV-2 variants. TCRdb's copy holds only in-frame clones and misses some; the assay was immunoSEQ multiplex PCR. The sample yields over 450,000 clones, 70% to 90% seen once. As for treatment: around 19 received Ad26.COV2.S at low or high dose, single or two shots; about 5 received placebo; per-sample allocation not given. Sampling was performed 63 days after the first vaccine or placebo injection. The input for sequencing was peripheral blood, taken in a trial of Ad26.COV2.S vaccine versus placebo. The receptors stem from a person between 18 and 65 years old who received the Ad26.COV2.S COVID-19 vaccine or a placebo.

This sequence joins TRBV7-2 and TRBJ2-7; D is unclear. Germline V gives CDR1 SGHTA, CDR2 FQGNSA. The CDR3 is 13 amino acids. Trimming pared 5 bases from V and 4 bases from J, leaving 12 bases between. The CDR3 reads CASSQTFGYEQYF. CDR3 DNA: TGTGCCAGCAGCCAAACGTTCGGTTACGAGCAGTACTTC.

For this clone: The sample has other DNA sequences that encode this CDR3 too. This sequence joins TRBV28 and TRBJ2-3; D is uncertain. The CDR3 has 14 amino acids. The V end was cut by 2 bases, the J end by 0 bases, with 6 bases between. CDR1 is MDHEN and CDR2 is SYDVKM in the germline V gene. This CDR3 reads CASSLPGSTDTQYF. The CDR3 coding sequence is TGTGCCAGCAGTTTACCCGGGAGCACAGATACGCAGTATTTT.